The present T cell receptor (beta chain) was sequenced within a study of CD8 T cells in ankylosing spondylitis. This CDR3 has 13 residues. The germline CDR1 and CDR2 sequences are SGDLS and YYNGEE. V was clipped by 5 bases and J by 1 base, with 8 bases between them. Study findings and constraints: Certain motif variants had earlier appeared in reactive arthritis synovial fluid and blood. A motif in TCR beta, a set of fewer than ten highly homologous variants, appeared characteristic of ankylosing spondylitis blood. Researchers reportedly found disease-linked clones significantly enriched in matched ankylosing spondylitis synovial fluid.

For TCR beta, libraries came from quantitative 5'-RACE with molecular barcodes. A single record per CDR3 protein comes from TCRdb applying MiXCR to the 5' RACE reads. The repertoire holds 20,000 to 30,000 distinct CDR3 sequences, with under 3% as singletons. This clonotype was recorded many times. The target antigen is unknown. The TCR sequence derives from a female donor with ankylosing spondylitis or in good health (not recorded which). The rearrangement joins TRBV9 to TRBJ2-3; perhaps TRBD1 as D (5 bases). Sequencing was carried out using blood, either unsorted or a sorted T cell fraction (not recorded which). The CDR3 region is CASREQGTDTQYF. CDR3 DNA: TGTGCCAGCAGAGAACAGGGCACAGATACGCAGTATTTT.